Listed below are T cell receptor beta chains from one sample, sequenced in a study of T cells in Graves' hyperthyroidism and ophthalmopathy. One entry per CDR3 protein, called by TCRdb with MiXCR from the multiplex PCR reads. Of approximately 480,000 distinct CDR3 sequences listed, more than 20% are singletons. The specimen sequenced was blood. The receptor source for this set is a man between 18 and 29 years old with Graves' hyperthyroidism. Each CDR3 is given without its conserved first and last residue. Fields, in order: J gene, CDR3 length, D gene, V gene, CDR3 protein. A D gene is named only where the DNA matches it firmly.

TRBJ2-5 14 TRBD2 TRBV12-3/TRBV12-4 ASSGERGAPTETQY
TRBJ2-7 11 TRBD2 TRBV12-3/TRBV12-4 ASSGAGGGEQY
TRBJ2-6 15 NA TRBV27 ASSERLGAAGANVLT
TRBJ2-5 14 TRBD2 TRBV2 ASRTGTSGSQETQY
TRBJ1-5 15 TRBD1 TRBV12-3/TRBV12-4 ASSSGTGGFPNQPQH
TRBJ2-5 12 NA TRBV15 ATSSTGVQETQY
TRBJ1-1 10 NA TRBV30 AWSTQGTEAF
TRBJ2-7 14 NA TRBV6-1 ASRRAVGVTTYEQY
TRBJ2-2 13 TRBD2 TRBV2 ASSEGREDTGELF
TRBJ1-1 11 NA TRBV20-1 SATSAPRGEAF
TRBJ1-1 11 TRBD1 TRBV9 ASSEGTASGAF
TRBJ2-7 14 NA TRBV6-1 ASIVLPSLYSYEHY
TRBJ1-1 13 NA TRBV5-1 ASSFGTTGGAEAF
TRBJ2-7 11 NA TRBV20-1 SAREPTGYEQY
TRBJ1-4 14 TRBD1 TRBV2 ASRPGQGATNEKLF
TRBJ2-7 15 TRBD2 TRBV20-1 SARDPLAGERAYEQY
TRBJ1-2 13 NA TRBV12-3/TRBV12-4 ASSLRGSPNYGYT
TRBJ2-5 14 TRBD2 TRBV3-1 ASSRRGGAGRETQY
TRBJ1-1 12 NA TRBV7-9 ASSPWTGGPEAF
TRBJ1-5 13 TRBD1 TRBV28 ASSYRDRLFQPQH
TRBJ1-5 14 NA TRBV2 ASRSSGVKGNQPQH
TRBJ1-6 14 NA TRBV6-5 ASSYSTPRRDSPLH
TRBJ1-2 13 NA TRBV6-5 ASSLGRATNYGYT
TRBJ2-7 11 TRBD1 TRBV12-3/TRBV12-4 ASRLTGSYEQY